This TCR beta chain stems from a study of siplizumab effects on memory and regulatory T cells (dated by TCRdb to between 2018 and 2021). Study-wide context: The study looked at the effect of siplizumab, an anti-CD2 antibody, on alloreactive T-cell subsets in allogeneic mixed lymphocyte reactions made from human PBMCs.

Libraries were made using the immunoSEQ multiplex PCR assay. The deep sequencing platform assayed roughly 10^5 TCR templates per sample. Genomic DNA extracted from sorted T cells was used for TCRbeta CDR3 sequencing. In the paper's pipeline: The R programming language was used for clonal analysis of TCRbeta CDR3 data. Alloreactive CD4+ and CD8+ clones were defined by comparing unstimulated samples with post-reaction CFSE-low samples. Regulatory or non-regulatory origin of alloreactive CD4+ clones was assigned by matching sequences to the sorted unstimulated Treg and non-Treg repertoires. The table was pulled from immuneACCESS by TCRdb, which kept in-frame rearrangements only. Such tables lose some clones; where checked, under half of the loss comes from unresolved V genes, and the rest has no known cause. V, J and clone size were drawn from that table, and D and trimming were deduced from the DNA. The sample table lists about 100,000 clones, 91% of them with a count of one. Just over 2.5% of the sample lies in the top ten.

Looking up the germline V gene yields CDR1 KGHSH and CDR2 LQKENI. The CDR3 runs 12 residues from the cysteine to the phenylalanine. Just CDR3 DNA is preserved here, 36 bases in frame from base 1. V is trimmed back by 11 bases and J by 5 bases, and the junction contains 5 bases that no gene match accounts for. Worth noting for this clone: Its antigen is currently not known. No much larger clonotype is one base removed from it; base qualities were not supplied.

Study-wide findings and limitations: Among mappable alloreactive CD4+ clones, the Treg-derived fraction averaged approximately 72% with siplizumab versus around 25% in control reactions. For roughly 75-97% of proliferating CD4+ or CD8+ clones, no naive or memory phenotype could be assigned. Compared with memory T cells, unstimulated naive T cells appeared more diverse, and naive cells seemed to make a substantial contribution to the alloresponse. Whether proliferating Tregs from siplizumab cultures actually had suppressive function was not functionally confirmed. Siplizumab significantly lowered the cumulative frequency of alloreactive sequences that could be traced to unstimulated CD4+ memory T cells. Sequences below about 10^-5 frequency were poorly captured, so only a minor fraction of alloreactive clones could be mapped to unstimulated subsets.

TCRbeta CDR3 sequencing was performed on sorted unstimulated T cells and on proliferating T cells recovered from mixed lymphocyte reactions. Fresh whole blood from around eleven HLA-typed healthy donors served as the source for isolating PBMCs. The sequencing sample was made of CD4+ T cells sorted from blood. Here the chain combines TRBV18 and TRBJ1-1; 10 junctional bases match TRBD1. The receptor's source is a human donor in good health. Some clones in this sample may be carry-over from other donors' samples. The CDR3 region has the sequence CAGQGEGTEAFF. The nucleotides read TGTGCCGGACAGGGGGAAGGTACTGAAGCTTTCTTT. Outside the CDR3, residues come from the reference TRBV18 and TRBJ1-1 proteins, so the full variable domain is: NAGVMQNPRHLVRRRGQEARLRCSPMKGHSHVYWYRQLPEEGLKFMVYLQKENIIDESGMPKERFSAEFPKEGPSILRIQQVVRGDSAAYFCAGQGEGTEAFFGQGTRLTVV.